This is a list of T cell receptor beta chains from one sample in a study of blood T cell repertoires in COVID-19. Sequencing was performed with immunoSEQ multiplex PCR; in TCRdb, only in-frame clones are kept and a portion is missing. The sample includes around 29,000 clones, 65% to 90% of them seen just once. Sequenced: peripheral blood. These receptor sequences come from a woman aged 55-69 years with active COVID-19. Each CDR3 is given with its conserved first and last residue. A D gene is named only where the DNA matches it firmly.

D | J | V | CDR3
. | TRBJ2-7 | TRBV7-2 | CASSLGGSIAGGKNEQYF
TRBD1 | TRBJ1-4 | TRBV2 | CASSLTGATNEKLFF
TRBD1 | TRBJ2-7 | TRBV18 | CASSPSGGEGSYEQYF
. | TRBJ1-3 | TRBV28 | CASSLSLGGGGGNTIYF
TRBD2 | TRBJ2-1 | TRBV20-1 | CSASLFGTSGTRVQFF
TRBD1 | TRBJ2-7 | TRBV5-5 | CASSQGQGAVSEQYF
TRBD1 | TRBJ1-2 | TRBV7-6 | CASSAGQGLIYGYTF
TRBD1 | TRBJ1-4 | TRBV28 | CASSLWAYTGGSNEKLFF
TRBD2 | TRBJ2-2 | TRBV10-2 | CASSRLAGDLGELFF
TRBD1 | TRBJ2-5 | TRBV28 | CASSGGQYGETQYF
TRBD1 | TRBJ1-5 | TRBV19 | CASRDRGFVYSNQPQHF
TRBD1 | TRBJ1-5 | TRBV28 | CASSSYSDRGNQPQHF
. | TRBJ1-2 | TRBV6-5 | CASSSGYYGYTF
. | TRBJ2-1 | TRBV5-1 | CASSLVAGADEQFF
TRBD2 | TRBJ2-1 | TRBV6-1 | CASSELAGGPDEQFF
. | TRBJ2-1 | TRBV7-8 | CASSFRQHTGSYNEQFF
. | TRBJ1-5 | TRBV28 | CASSPIDSLRNQPQHF
TRBD1 | TRBJ1-2 | TRBV2 | CASQGGDSYGYTF
. | TRBJ2-3 | TRBV4-2 | CASSQEGGDTQYF
. | TRBJ1-3 | TRBV20-1 | CSASVENTIYF
. | TRBJ2-3 | TRBV7-3 | CASSRVPSPSTDTQYF
TRBD2 | TRBJ2-3 | TRBV5-6 | CASSLDGGRSDTQYF
TRBD1 | TRBJ2-5 | TRBV7-3 | CASSPTGGVETQYF
TRBD1 | TRBJ2-5 | TRBV18 | CASSYDRAGTQYF
. | TRBJ1-3 | TRBV11-2 | CASSLVGARNTIYF
TRBD2 | TRBJ2-2 | TRBV5-1 | CASSLSGVGNTGELFF
. | TRBJ1-6 | TRBV2 | CASSYTASQGRKNSPLHF
. | TRBJ1-1 | TRBV7-3 | CASSLASGLNTEAFF
TRBD2 | TRBJ2-3 | TRBV4-1 | CASSRSTQRGSTDTQYF
TRBD2 | TRBJ2-1 | TRBV5-1 | CASSARTSGGFNVVGVEQFF
. | TRBJ1-1 | TRBV7-2 | CASSSQTGQGAEAFF
. | TRBJ2-2 | TRBV6-4 | CASSTGSNTGELFF
TRBD2 | TRBJ2-1 | TRBV19 | CASSTNYYGGSTYNEQFF
TRBD2 | TRBJ2-3 | TRBV5-1 | CASSPPGLAGGWDTQYF
TRBD2 | TRBJ2-2 | TRBV28 | CASSPISGRFSGELFF
TRBD1 | TRBJ1-2 | TRBV6-5 | CASRQTGGDYGYTF
TRBD1 | TRBJ2-4 | TRBV2 | CASSEALYRTGTLYVGNIQYF
TRBD2 | TRBJ2-7 | TRBV7-3 | CASSVTSGYEQYF
. | TRBJ2-1 | TRBV7-3 | CASSSRGTGINEQFF
. | TRBJ2-3 | TRBV19 | CASSSAVRLDTQYF
. | TRBJ1-1 | TRBV30 | CAWTDGGGHTEAFF
. | TRBJ1-2 | TRBV3-1/TRBV3-2 | CASSHEQGSGGYTF
TRBD1 | TRBJ2-3 | TRBV7-9 | CASSFGQGSTDTQYF
. | TRBJ2-7 | TRBV12-1 | CASSSPGLAELVSYEQYF
. | TRBJ2-5 | TRBV19 | CASSVRGLTETQYF
TRBD2 | TRBJ2-1 | TRBV4-2 | CASSPRALAGGNEQFF
. | TRBJ1-2 | TRBV18 | CASSQGEQGLGYTF
. | TRBJ2-7 | TRBV5-1 | CASSLGVYEQYF
TRBD1 | TRBJ1-1 | TRBV7-7 | CASSPPDRRNTEAFF
TRBD2 | TRBJ2-1 | TRBV12-3/TRBV12-4 | CASSLLAGGEQFF
. | TRBJ2-1 | TRBV2 | CASGLKWANEQFF
. | TRBJ1-1 | TRBV5-5 | CASSSTGYSNTEAFF
TRBD1 | TRBJ1-5 | TRBV28 | CASSLSGTANQPQHF
. | TRBJ1-5 | TRBV28 | CASSSPEVYSNQPQHF
. | TRBJ1-4 | TRBV5-1 | CASSLSSGATNEKLFF
TRBD1 | TRBJ2-7 | TRBV28 | CASRTGMSYEQYF
. | TRBJ1-1 | TRBV4-1 | CASSQEHRSEAFF
TRBD2 | TRBJ2-7 | TRBV30 | CAWTGGTIPYEQYF
TRBD2 | TRBJ2-7 | TRBV2 | CASEPPSGGGGSYEQYF
TRBD2 | TRBJ2-1 | TRBV7-9 | CASSLVAGVLNEQFF